One T cell receptor (beta chain) is described in this entry. The length of the CDR3 is 13 residues. The V gene's germline CDR1 is SGDLS and CDR2 YYNGEE. From its re-call of the 5' RACE reads, TCRdb lists each CDR3 protein once, without DNA. The sample has about 150,000 distinct CDR3 sequences. The data are from a study of T cells expressing NK-cell markers. For the study at large: Obtained from sorted CD3+CD56+NKG2C+, CD3+CD56+NKG2C- and CD3+CD56-NKG2C+ T cells were the TCR beta repertoires.

The specimen was blood T cells: a sorted CD56 or NKG2C T cell subset, CD4+ or CD8+ T cells, or bulk PBMC T cells (not recorded which). The genes are TRBV9 and TRBJ2-2; TCRdb names TRBD1, which stays unverified in the absence of DNA. This sequence originates from a young man in good health. CDR3 loop: CASTKGVTGELFF.